The present entry profiles one T cell receptor (beta chain) with its context. Its antigen is unknown. Reverse transcription used about 500 ng RNA and constant-region primers for alpha and beta. Using multiplexing indices, alpha and beta chain libraries were generated apart by chain-specific third strand synthesis. Two random hexamers, added before amplification and joined, formed each molecule's 12-nucleotide barcode. MiXCR, run by TCRdb on the 5' RACE reads, gives a single entry per CDR3 protein. Here the sample spans under 8,500 distinct CDR3 sequences, about 10% being singletons. No cell fractionation was done, so the repertoire covers all unsorted peripheral blood T cells. RNA came from roughly 2.5 ml of peripheral blood. The data belong to a study of HIV-infected patients and healthy controls. Broader study findings: HIV-infected patients shared fewer CDR3 sequences between individuals than healthy controls.

From germline, CDR1 is MGHDK and CDR2 SYGVNS. V shed 4 bases and J 4 bases; nucleotides not matched to a gene: 9. CDR3 size: 15 residues. This sequence joins TRBV25-1 and TRBJ2-5; 7 bases agree with TRBD1. The clonotype originates from an adult with HIV infection. The sample in question was blood, obtained before antiretroviral therapy. The CDR3 sequence: CASSGPRTGRETQYF. The CDR3 DNA follows: TGTGCCAGCAGTGGCCCACGGACAGGAAGAGAGACCCAGTACTTC.